A single TCR beta chain is shown here with its context. No antigen is known for it. This specimen comes from a study of graft-versus-host responses after intestinal transplantation. Profiling relied on immunoSEQ multiplex PCR, and the TCRdb table lists in-frame clones only, not all of them. The repertoire holds about 120,000 clones, roughly 93% seen once, with 1.2% in the top ten. The CDR3 sequence is 13 residues long. Germline CDR1 LGHNA, CDR2 YSLEER. Trimming removed 4 bases at V and 5 bases at J, with 9 bases between. The chain joins TRBV4-3 to TRBJ2-4; D is perhaps TRBD1 (7 bases). This clonotype originated in a human donor who was the organ donor for an intestinal transplant. Source: unstimulated CD8+ T cells sorted from spleen or lymph node cells, taken before transplant. CDR3: CASSRGTENIQYF. The CDR3 DNA follows: TGCGCCAGCAGCCGCGGGACAGAAAACATTCAGTACTTC.